The 17 T cell receptor beta chains given below trace back to one sample, sequenced in a study of graft-versus-host responses after intestinal transplantation. Assay used: immunoSEQ multiplex PCR; TCRdb lists only in-frame clones, some missing. The sample has under 75,000 clones, 89% seen once. Processing was applied to graft tissue in order to liberate intraepithelial and lamina propria lymphocytes. Sequencing used ileum tissue, obtained 350 to 400 days after transplant. These receptors were taken from a human patient who received an intestinal transplant, so some T cells may come from the graft donor.

This sequence joins TRBV5-5 and TRBJ2-1, with D unresolved. The CDR3 is made up of 14 amino acids. Germline values: CDR1 SGHKS, CDR2 YYEKEE (reference sequence). V was pared by 0 bases and J by 8 bases, with 12 bases between. The DNA of the CDR3 is TGTGCCAGCAGCTTGGTACCCCTTGGGTATGAGCAGTTCTTC. Protein product: CASSLVPLGYEQFF.

The chain carries TRBV7-7 and TRBJ2-2, with a possible D match to TRBD1 (5 bases). CDR1 SSHAT and CDR2 FNYEAQ come from the germline V gene (reference sequence). V was trimmed by 2 bases and J by 2 bases, leaving 12 bases between them. CDR3 length: 16 residues. CDR3 sequence reads: CASSLHGHPNTGELFF. For the CDR3, the DNA is TGTGCCAGCAGCTTACACGGACACCCAAACACCGGGGAGCTGTTTTTT.

In nucleotides, the CDR3 is TGTGCCAGCAGCGTAGTCGGAGGGAGGGCCGCAGATACGCAGTATTTT. Its protein is CASSVVGGRAADTQYF. V and J are TRBV9 and TRBJ2-3, with 7 positions matching TRBD2. CDR3 length equals 16 residues. V dropped 0 bases and J dropped 4; count of bases not matched to a gene: 8. The germline V gene has CDR1 SGDLS and CDR2 YYNGEE.

Within the sample, this clone is medium-sized. The rearrangement joins TRBV5-1 to TRBJ2-6; D might be TRBD1 (6 bases). The CDR3 contains 18 residues. Between the trimmed V and J ends, which lost 6 bases and 0 bases, there was a span of 19 bases. The V gene's germline CDR1 is SGHRS and CDR2 YFSETQ. The CDR3 is CASMSRDTHLSGANVLTF. The CDR3 nucleotides read TGCGCCAGCATGAGCCGGGACACACACCTCTCTGGGGCCAACGTCCTGACTTTC. The full variable domain, with the rest looked up from reference TRBV5-1 and TRBJ2-6, is KAGVTQTPRYLIKTRGQQVTLSCSPISGHRSVSWYQQTPGQGLQFLFEYFSETQRNKGNFPGRFSGRQFSNSRSEMNVSTLELGDSALYLCASMSRDTHLSGANVLTFGAGSRLTVL.

The chain joins TRBV9 to TRBJ2-1, with D perhaps TRBD1 (6 bases). The length of the CDR3 is 17 residues. V was clipped by 0 bases and J by 5 bases, with 18 bases between them. The germline V gene encodes CDR1 SGDLS and CDR2 YYNGEE. Here the CDR3 DNA reads TGTGCCAGCAGCGTAGATCCCCTAGTGAGGGGGAACAATGAGCAGTTCTTC. Its translation: CASSVDPLVRGNNEQFF.

The chain recombines TRBV21-1 with TRBJ2-7; TRBD2 reflects the table's D call only, with no check against the DNA. TRBV21-1 is recorded as a pseudogene. This CDR3 has 10 residues. The CDR3 region is CASTGKKSGV. DNA for the CDR3: TGTGCCAGCACCGGCAAGAAGAGCGGAGTC.

The chain carries TRBV6-5 and TRBJ1-3; 7 nucleotides match TRBD1. V was clipped by 4 bases and J by 4 bases; unmatched bases: 10. The CDR3 runs 16 residues. Germline-derived CDR1 and CDR2 are MNHEY and SVGAGI. CDR3 nucleotides: TGTGCCAGCAGTTTGGGACCGGGACAGCTCGGAAACACCATATATTTT. This gives the protein CASSLGPGQLGNTIYF.

This clone appeared once. The V call is TRBV6-5, the J call TRBJ1-4; 8 positions match TRBD1. The germline V gene has CDR1 MNHEY and CDR2 SVGAGI. V was clipped by 0 bases and J by 3 bases; unmatched bases: 3. CDR3 size: 16 residues. CDR3 sequence reads: CASSYSTGAANEKLFF. The CDR3 nucleotides read TGTGCCAGCAGTTACTCGACAGGGGCCGCTAATGAAAAACTGTTTTTT.

This clone was found a few times. The rearrangement uses TRBV19 and TRBJ1-5, with 8 nucleotides matching TRBD1. This CDR3 has 15 residues. With 3 bases clipped from V and 0 bases from J, the junction kept 1 base outside the gene matches. CDR1 and CDR2 (germline): LNHDA, SQIVND (reference sequence). Here the CDR3 reads CASSMGQASNQPQHF. The CDR3 DNA sequence: TGTGCCAGTAGTATGGGACAGGCTAGCAATCAGCCCCAGCATTTT.

The chain combines TRBV2 with TRBJ2-5; perhaps TRBD1 as D (6 bases). The tail of the sequence fits TRBJ2-7 better, so the J call may be wrong. The CDR3 has 15 residues. Germline V gene sequence: CDR1 SNHLY, CDR2 FYNNEI. The CDR3 nucleotides read TGTGCCAGCAGTCTCGAACAGGGTGGTACCTACGAGCAGTACTTC. This encodes CASSLEQGGTYEQYF.

The chain employs TRBV11-2 and TRBJ2-3, with 8 bases aligning to TRBD2. Unmatched junction bases numbered 4, after V lost 5 bases and J lost 0 bases. Germline lookup yields CDR1 SGHAT and CDR2 FQNNGV. The CDR3 loop spans 15 amino acids. In nucleotides, the CDR3 is TGTGCCAGCAGCGTGCGACTAGCGAGCACAGATACGCAGTATTTT. Translated: CASSVRLASTDTQYF.

This sequence joins TRBV5-6 and TRBJ1-2; TRBD1 might be the D (5 bases). Germline lookup yields CDR1 SGHDT and CDR2 YYEEEE. This CDR3 region has 14 residues. The V and J ends lost 0 bases and 7 bases respectively, with 13 bases between them. The CDR3 region is CASSLGLGQGGYTF. The CDR3 nucleotides read TGTGCCAGCAGCTTGGGACTGGGGCAGGGTGGCTACACCTTC.

This clone was recorded only once. J is TRBJ2-7 and V is TRBV6-1; no reliable D call. V was shortened by 7 bases and J by 1 base, with 17 bases between the two germline ends. This CDR3 has 15 residues. Germline V CDR1 and CDR2: MNHNS, SASEGT. CDR3 sequence (DNA): TGTGCCAGCACCATAGATAGAGTGGGGTCCTACGAGCAGTACTTC. Its translation: CASTIDRVGSYEQYF.

This rearrangement joins TRBV7-2 to TRBJ2-7; D uncertain. Between the trimmed V and J ends, which lost 4 bases and 3 bases, there was a span of 25 bases. This CDR3 contains 18 residues. Germline CDR1 and CDR2: SGHTA and FQGNSA. CDR3 sequence reads: CASSSHRSRTPVYYEQYF. The CDR3 DNA is TGTGCCAGCAGCTCACATCGCAGCCGGACGCCGGTCTACTACGAGCAGTACTTC.

The chain combines TRBV2 with TRBJ2-7; 11 bases match TRBD1. The V segment lost 9 bases and the J segment 6 bases; nucleotides outside the gene matches: 4. The V gene's germline CDR1 is SNHLY and CDR2 FYNNEI. This CDR3 region has 12 residues. DNA for the CDR3: TGTGCCAGGGGGACAGGGGGTGGCGAGCAGTACTTC. Residues: CARGTGGGEQYF.

The V and J genes are TRBV29-1 and TRBJ1-1, with a possible D match to TRBD1 (6 bases). The CDR3 is 14 amino acids. Per the germline V gene, CDR1 is SQVTM and CDR2 is ANQGSEA. Trimming took 4 bases from V and 1 from J, leaving 13 bases between them. CDR3 sequence: CSVAFRGQNTEAFF. The CDR3 nucleotides read TGCAGCGTTGCGTTCAGGGGCCAGAACACTGAAGCTTTCTTT.

V and J are TRBV6-1 and TRBJ2-1, with TRBD2 as a possible D gene (5 bases). This CDR3 is 17 amino acids long. Trimming cost V 2 bases and J 0 bases, with 14 bases left between them. Germline V gives CDR1 MNHNS, CDR2 SASEGT. In nucleotides, the CDR3 is TGTGCCAGCAGTGAATTGGGCGGGCGCAGCTCCTACAATGAGCAGTTCTTC. Translated, it gives CASSELGGRSSYNEQFF.